These 6 T cell receptor beta chains were all obtained from the same sample, sequenced in a study of shared clonotypes between healthy human individuals. Only CD45RO-negative cells positively selected for CCR7 counted as naive CD8 cells, so terminally differentiated effector memory CD45RA+ cells were excluded. Sequencing used immunoSEQ multiplex PCR; TCRdb keeps in-frame clones, though not all of them. The sample carries a few million clones, approximately 92% recorded once. The sample taken for sequencing was naive CD8+ T cells from PBMCs. The receptors come from a man younger than 35 in good health. Some clones in this sample may be carry-over from other donors' samples.

CDR3 sequence reads: CASSLVSRGDEQYF. CDR3 nucleotide sequence: TGTGCCAGCAGCTTAGTGAGCAGGGGCGACGAGCAGTACTTC. The chain employs TRBV11-2 and TRBJ2-7; a weak D match, TRBD1 (6 bases). This CDR3 is 14 amino acids long. CDR1 is SGHAT, CDR2 FQNNGV, per germline. With 1 base removed from V and 5 bases from J, the gap between germline ends came to 12 bases.

The J gene is TRBJ1-2, the V gene TRBV7-9; 11 bases are a match to TRBD1. With V trimmed by 5 bases and J by 8 bases, 10 bases remained unmatched. CDR1 and CDR2 (germline): SEHNR, FQNEAQ (reference sequence). This CDR3 is built from 15 residues. This chain's CDR3 is CASSPRTGGVWGYTF. The CDR3 region has the DNA TGTGCCAGCAGCCCTCGGACAGGGGGCGTCTGGGGCTACACCTTC.

This chain connects TRBV18 to TRBJ2-7; D unresolved. V lost 6 bases to trimming and J lost 1 base, with 1 base between them. The CDR3 spans 10 residues. The germline V gene encodes CDR1 KGHSH and CDR2 LQKENI. The chain's CDR3 is CASSSYEQYF. The CDR3 DNA reads as TGTGCCAGCTCTTCCTACGAGCAGTACTTC. Supplemented by reference TRBV18 and TRBJ2-7, the full variable domain reads NAGVMQNPRHLVRRRGQEARLRCSPMKGHSHVYWYRQLPEEGLKFMVYLQKENIIDESGMPKERFSAEFPKEGPSILRIQQVVRGDSAAYFCASSSYEQYFGPGTRLTVT.

The chain recombines TRBV7-9 with TRBJ2-7, with D tentatively TRBD1 (6 bases). V was trimmed by 2 bases and J by 4 bases, leaving 15 bases between them. Germline loops: CDR1 SEHNR, CDR2 FQNEAQ (reference sequence). CDR3 size: 15 residues. The chain's CDR3 is CASSLNTGWNYEQYF. The CDR3 nucleotides read TGTGCCAGCAGCTTAAATACAGGGTGGAATTACGAGCAGTACTTC.

The genes are TRBV5-1 and TRBJ2-3; 12 nucleotides agree with TRBD1. The CDR3 consists of 19 residues. Per germline, CDR1 SGHRS and CDR2 YFSETQ. V gave up 5 bases and J gave up 0 bases; unmatched junction bases: 13. The CDR3 spells CASRMGQGALLTSTDTQYF. CDR3 DNA sequence: TGCGCCAGCAGAATGGGACAGGGGGCACTGCTCACTAGCACAGATACGCAGTATTTT. Based on the CDR3 plus reference TRBV5-1 and TRBJ2-3, the full variable domain is KAGVTQTPRYLIKTRGQQVTLSCSPISGHRSVSWYQQTPGQGLQFLFEYFSETQRNKGNFPGRFSGRQFSNSRSEMNVSTLELGDSALYLCASRMGQGALLTSTDTQYFGPGTRLTVL.

V usage is TRBV4-1 and J usage is TRBJ2-1; D could derive from TRBD1 or TRBD2 (5 bases each). Germline CDR1 is MGHRA and CDR2 is YSYEKL. Trimming pared 2 bases from V and 9 bases from J, leaving 20 bases between. The CDR3 contains 16 residues. This CDR3 reads CASSQPQGALWGEQFF. CDR3 sequence (DNA): TGCGCCAGCAGCCAACCCCAGGGAGCCCTCTGGGGTGAGCAGTTCTTC.